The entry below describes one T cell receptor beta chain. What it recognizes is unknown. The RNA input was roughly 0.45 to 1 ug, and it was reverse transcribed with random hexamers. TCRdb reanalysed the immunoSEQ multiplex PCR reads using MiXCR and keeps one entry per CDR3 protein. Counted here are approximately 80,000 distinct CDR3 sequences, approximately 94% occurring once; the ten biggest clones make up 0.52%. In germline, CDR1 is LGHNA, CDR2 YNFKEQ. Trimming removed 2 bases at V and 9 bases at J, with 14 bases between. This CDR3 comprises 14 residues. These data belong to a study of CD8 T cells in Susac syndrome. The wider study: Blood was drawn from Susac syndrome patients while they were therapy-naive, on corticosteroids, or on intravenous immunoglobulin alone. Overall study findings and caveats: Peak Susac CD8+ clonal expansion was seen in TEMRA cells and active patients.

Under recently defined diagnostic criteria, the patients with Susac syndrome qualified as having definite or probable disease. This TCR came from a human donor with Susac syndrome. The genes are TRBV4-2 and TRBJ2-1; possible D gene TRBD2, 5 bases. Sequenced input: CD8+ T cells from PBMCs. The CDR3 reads CASSQTIARSEQFF. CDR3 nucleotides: TGTGCCAGCAGCCAAACAATAGCGCGGAGTGAGCAGTTCTTC.